This record concerns one TCR beta chain sequence. TCRdb recomputed calls from the 5' RACE reads with MiXCR, one row per CDR3 protein. The sample includes roughly 1,500,000 distinct CDR3 sequences, about 30% of them seen just once. The data were obtained in a study of identical twins. The CDR3 runs to 14 residues. Germline V gene lookup returns CDR1 SGHVS and CDR2 FQNEAQ. The J segment lost 15 bases and the V segment lost 6 bases, leaving 17 bases of the junction unmatched. The gene calls are TRBV7-8 and TRBJ2-4; 7 nucleotides align to TRBD1. The specimen was cord blood. The source of this sequence is a newborn girl in good health. The CDR3 is CASRDRRFTYERYF. CDR3 bases: TGTGCCAGCAGGGACAGGCGTTTCACCTACGAGCGGTACTTC.